This T cell receptor (beta chain) emerged from a study of T cell clonotyping in hematopoietic cell transplantation. Study results and limitations: Few recipient clonotypes overlapped donors; over 95% were de novo at given depth. No sorting was done, leaving CD4 and CD8 contributions mixed.

Clones were read by immunoSEQ multiplex PCR, and TCRdb kept only the in-frame ones, dropping some. In the table there are roughly 4,600 clones, less than 95% of which are singletons. Germline V gives CDR1 LGHNA, CDR2 YSLEER. The CDR3 extends over 13 amino acids. V lost 1 base and J 4 bases, leaving 7 bases between the germline ends. Note on this clone: Its antigen is not known.

This TCR was recovered from a male patient in his sixties who had an allogeneic stem cell transplant from a related donor, so the T cells may come from the graft donor. Some clones in this sample may be carry-over from other donors' samples. This material consisted of PBMCs, taken 180 days after allogeneic stem cell transplant. The chain employs TRBV4-3 and TRBJ1-2; no definite D call. The DNA for the CDR3 is TGCGCCAGCAGCCAAGCCAGTGGCTATGGCTACACCTTC. Protein product: CASSQASGYGYTF.